This TCR beta chain was retrieved from a study of radiotherapy plus CTLA-4 blockade in lung cancer. As for the study in general: Objective responses occurred in roughly 20% of patients; around 28% had disease control.

V lost 0 bases, J lost 11 bases, and 17 bases lay in between. CDR1 is SGHRS and CDR2 is YFSETQ in the germline V gene. This CDR3 has 14 amino acids. Only in-frame clones appear in the TCRdb table, and some are missing; sequencing was by immunoSEQ multiplex PCR. The repertoire has about 85,000 clones, about 86% of them found once; the top ten carry more than 2%. Only a few counts were recorded for this clone. Its specificity is unknown. Study-level points and caveats: Response was reportedly best predicted by early blood T cell clone dynamics, with interferon-beta. In blood, tumor-derived TCR clones expanded after radiotherapy plus ipilimumab.

Source: peripheral blood, taken from a patient treated with radiotherapy plus ipilimumab. The chain combines TRBV5-1 with TRBJ2-5; D is uncertain. This clonotype originated in a human donor with non-small cell lung cancer who had a partial response to radiotherapy plus ipilimumab. The CDR3 reads CASSLGDFQSEQYF. As DNA, the CDR3 is TGCGCCAGCAGCTTGGGAGACTTCCAGTCGGAGCAGTACTTC.